This T cell receptor (beta chain) was sequenced in a study of cytomegalovirus exposure and HLA in healthy donors. This clone was recorded only once. The ends lost 3 bases at V and 6 bases at J; junction bases unmatched: 10. Germline V gives CDR1 SGHTA, CDR2 FQGNSA. The CDR3 is 15 residues long. Profiled with immunoSEQ multiplex PCR; TCRdb holds only in-frame clones, not every one. The table lists about 92,000 clones, roughly 92% of them singletons. Input material: PBMCs. This rearrangement joins TRBV7-2 to TRBJ2-7; 8 bases map to TRBD1. This TCR was recovered from a woman aged 25 to 45 in good health and CMV-seropositive. The CDR3 DNA reads TGTGCCAGCAGCTTGTCCCGAGACAGGGGCCGCGAGCAGTACTTC. The encoded protein is CASSLSRDRGREQYF.